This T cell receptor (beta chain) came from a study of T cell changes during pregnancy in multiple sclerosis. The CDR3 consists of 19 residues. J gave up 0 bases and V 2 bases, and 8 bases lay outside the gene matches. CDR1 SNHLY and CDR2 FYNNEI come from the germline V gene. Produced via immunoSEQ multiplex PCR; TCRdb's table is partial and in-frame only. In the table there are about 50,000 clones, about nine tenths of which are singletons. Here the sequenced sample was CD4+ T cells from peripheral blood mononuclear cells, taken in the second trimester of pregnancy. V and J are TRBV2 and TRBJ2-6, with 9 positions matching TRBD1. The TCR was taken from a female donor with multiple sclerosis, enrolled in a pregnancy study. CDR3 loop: CASSEPGGTGFSGANVLTF. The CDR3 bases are TGTGCCAGCAGTGAACCCGGCGGGACAGGGTTCTCTGGGGCCAACGTCCTGACTTTC.